Following are 23 T cell receptor beta chains from one sample sequenced in a study of blood T cell repertoires in COVID-19 (dated by TCRdb to about 2020). Library method: the immunoSEQ multiplex PCR assay. What TCRdb holds here is the immuneACCESS table cut down to in-frame rearrangements. Part of the clones is not present; checked against another copy, under half of the missing clones reflect an unresolved V gene, and the others are unexplained. The sample has 400,000 to 450,000 clones on record, 75% to 90% of them singletons. The top ten constitute roughly 1.5% of the sample. Sequencing was performed on peripheral blood. These receptors were taken from a woman aged 40-49 years with COVID-19, enrolled during active disease.

The chain combines TRBV12-2 with TRBJ2-1; TRBD2, the table's D call, lacks a check against the DNA. TRBV12-2 counts as a pseudogene. CDR3 size: 17 residues. In DNA form, the CDR3 reads TGTGCAAGTCGCTCCGCTAAGACTAGCGGGACCAGAAATGAGCAGTTCTTC. This codes for CASRSAKTSGTRNEQFF.

This clone was picked up one time. The chain carries TRBV4-3 and TRBJ1-2; a weak D match, TRBD1 (5 bases). Trimming shortened V by 0 bases and J by 8 bases, and 19 bases separated the two germline ends. Per germline, CDR1 LGHNA and CDR2 YSLEER. This CDR3 is built from 16 residues. The CDR3 nucleotides read TGCGCCAGCAGCCAAGATAAGGGACTCCCAAAAGGCGGCTACACCTTC. It encodes CASSQDKGLPKGGYTF.

This chain joins TRBV5-5 and TRBJ2-7; 11 nucleotides align to TRBD2. CDR3 size: 15 residues. Unmatched junction bases numbered 6, after V lost 4 bases and J lost 3 bases. CDR1 and CDR2 from the germline V gene are SGHKS and YYEKEE (reference sequence). CDR3 sequence: CASSRGTSGYYEQYF. The CDR3 DNA reads TGTGCCAGCAGCCGCGGGACTAGCGGTTACTACGAGCAGTACTTC.

The CDR3 nucleotides are TGTGCCAGCAGCGGACGGGGCGGGGCCCCTTTGGACGAGCAGTACTTC. As protein: CASSGRGGAPLDEQYF. V gene TRBV9 combines with J gene TRBJ2-7; D is perhaps TRBD2 (6 bases). The germline gives CDR1 SGDLS, CDR2 YYNGEE. The length of the CDR3 is 16 residues. Trimming stripped 3 bases from V and 5 bases from J, with 21 bases between.

The chain uses TRBV4-2 and TRBJ1-6; D may be TRBD1 (6 bases). Germline V CDR1 and CDR2: LGHNA, YNFKEQ. The CDR3 runs to 18 residues. V was trimmed by 1 base and J by 7 bases, leaving 20 bases between them. The chain's CDR3 is CASSQVGVLRDTNSPLHF. As DNA, the CDR3 is TGTGCCAGCAGCCAAGTAGGGGTTCTCCGGGACACCAATTCACCCCTCCACTTT.

The J gene is TRBJ1-2, the V gene TRBV27; unclear D gene. This CDR3 contains 16 residues. From germline, CDR1 is MNHEY and CDR2 SMNVEV (reference sequence). Trimming took 2 bases from V and 2 from J, leaving 15 bases between them. CDR3 residues: CASSLGRGRRNYGYTF. The CDR3 coding sequence is TGTGCCAGCAGTTTAGGCCGTGGGAGGAGGAACTATGGCTACACCTTC.

This chain connects TRBV6-2 or TRBV6-3 to TRBJ2-1; 11 bases map to TRBD2. The CDR3 length is 15 residues. Looked up from germline, CDR1 is MNHEY and CDR2 is SVGEGT. J gave up 8 bases and V 5 bases, and 8 bases lay outside the gene matches. CDR3 region: CASSLRLAGNHEQFF. The CDR3 DNA is TGTGCCAGCAGTCTTAGACTAGCGGGAAATCATGAGCAGTTCTTC.

The V call is TRBV12-3 or TRBV12-4, the J call TRBJ1-5; D ambiguous. V lost 5 bases, J lost 6 bases, and 8 bases lay in between. This CDR3 comprises 12 residues. CDR3 sequence reads: CASSLLFQPQHF. In DNA, the CDR3 is TGTGCCAGCAGTCTCCTCTTTCAGCCCCAGCATTTT.

The chain has TRBV7-3 and TRBJ2-1, with 14 bases identical to TRBD2. Germline values: CDR1 SGHTA, CDR2 FQGTGA. This CDR3 is built from 19 residues. V dropped 5 bases and J dropped 7; count of bases not matched to a gene: 16. The DNA for the CDR3 is TGTGCCAGCAGCCCTTATATGACTAGCGGGAGGGCCAAGGGGAATGAGCAGTTCTTC. Residues: CASSPYMTSGRAKGNEQFF.

This clone appeared a few times. This chain uses TRBV5-1 with TRBJ1-2; 9 bases map to TRBD1. Germline trimming cut 5 bases from V and 6 bases from J; bases unmatched to any gene: 8. Germline assignment: CDR1 SGHRS and CDR2 YFSETQ. The CDR3 contains 14 residues. The CDR3, as DNA: TGCGCCAGCAGACAGGGGGCCCGAGAAGATGGCTACACCTTC. Amino acid sequence: CASRQGAREDGYTF.

CDR3 bases: TGTGCCAGCAGCTTATTGGGACAGGGCTACGAGCAGTACTTC. Translation: CASSLLGQGYEQYF. The chain uses TRBV7-9 and TRBJ2-7; 9 positions match TRBD1. The V and J ends lost 2 bases and 3 bases, in that order; junction bases with no gene match: 2. The CDR3 consists of 14 residues. In germline, CDR1 is SEHNR, CDR2 FQNEAQ (reference sequence).

This chain joins TRBV12-3 or TRBV12-4 and TRBJ2-1, with D perhaps matching TRBD1 (6 bases). V lost 6 bases and J 15 bases, leaving 21 bases between the germline ends. The CDR3 has 13 amino acids. The CDR3 region has the DNA TGTGCCAGCAGGTCGGACAGTACCCTTTCGCGGTTCTTC. This gives the protein CASRSDSTLSRFF.

This rearrangement joins TRBV18 to TRBJ1-6; 8 positions agree with TRBD1. V lost 3 bases, J lost 8 bases, and 6 bases stayed unmatched. Looked up from germline, CDR1 is KGHSH and CDR2 is LQKENI. The CDR3 is 15 residues long. The CDR3: CASSPRTGSDSPLHF. DNA for the CDR3: TGTGCCAGCTCACCGCGGACAGGGTCAGATTCACCCCTCCACTTT.

The V and J genes are TRBV5-1 and TRBJ2-1; possible D gene TRBD1, 6 bases. The germline V and J ends were trimmed by 1 base and 6 bases, with 14 bases remaining between them. The CDR3 covers 15 residues. The V gene's germline CDR1 is SGHRS and CDR2 YFSETQ. The CDR3 reads CASSLSGVVGNEQFF. DNA of the CDR3: TGCGCCAGCAGCTTGTCAGGGGTAGTGGGCAATGAGCAGTTCTTC.

The V and J genes are TRBV27 and TRBJ1-5; possible D gene TRBD1, 6 bases. Germline-derived CDR1 and CDR2 are MNHEY and SMNVEV (reference sequence). The CDR3 covers 15 residues. Trimming shortened V by 2 bases and J by 4 bases, and 12 bases separated the two germline ends. The chain's CDR3 is CASSLIGGNNQPQHF. CDR3 bases: TGTGCCAGCAGTTTAATAGGGGGAAATAATCAGCCCCAGCATTTT.

J is TRBJ2-3 and V is TRBV3-1 (or the pseudogene TRBV3-2); 8 nucleotides align to TRBD2. J lost 5 bases, V lost 1 base, and 8 bases had no gene match. CDR3 length: 16 amino acids. Per the germline V gene, CDR1 is LGHDT and CDR2 is YNNKEL (reference sequence). CDR3 sequence reads: CASSQGSSGGGDTQYF. CDR3 bases: TGTGCCAGCAGCCAAGGATCCAGCGGGGGCGGAGATACGCAGTATTTT.

The V and J genes are TRBV28 and TRBJ2-3, with a tentative D call TRBD2 (5 bases). Looked up from germline, CDR1 is MDHEN and CDR2 is SYDVKM. This CDR3 contains 14 residues. Trimming pared 5 bases from V and 2 bases from J, leaving 11 bases between. CDR3 loop: CASSHREFTDTQYF. The DNA for the CDR3 is TGTGCCAGCAGTCATAGGGAGTTCACAGATACGCAGTATTTT.

The rearrangement uses TRBV6-4 and TRBJ1-1, with 8 bases identical to TRBD1. Germline values: CDR1 MRHNA, CDR2 SNTAGT. V was pared by 5 bases and J by 6 bases, with 5 bases of the junction left unmatched. The CDR3 contains 13 residues. CDR3 nucleotides: TGTGCCAGCAGTACCAGGACAGGGTCTGAAGCTTTCTTT. Protein product: CASSTRTGSEAFF.

The rearrangement joins TRBV27 to TRBJ1-2, with 11 bases lining up with TRBD1. CDR1 MNHEY and CDR2 SMNVEV come from the germline V gene (reference sequence). This CDR3 spans 13 amino acids. J gave up 4 bases and V 7 bases, and 2 bases lay outside the gene matches. CDR3 bases: TGTGCCAGCACCGGGACAGGGGGCTATGGCTACACCTTC. This encodes CASTGTGGYGYTF.

The CDR3 DNA reads TGCAGCGTTGAAGATCTGGTAGAAATGAGCACAGATACGCAGTATTTT. Encoded protein: CSVEDLVEMSTDTQYF. J is TRBJ2-3 and V is TRBV29-1; D uncertain. Trimming pared 0 bases from V and 0 bases from J, leaving 13 bases between. CDR1 and CDR2 from the germline V gene are SQVTM and ANQGSEA. The length of the CDR3 is 16 residues.

The gene calls are TRBV7-2 and TRBJ2-7; the match to TRBD1 covers 8 bases. Germline assignment: CDR1 SGHTA and CDR2 FQGNSA. CDR3 size: 17 residues. The ends lost 0 bases at V and 5 bases at J; junction bases unmatched: 12. The CDR3 here is CASSLAEGYRGNHEQYF. The CDR3 nucleotides read TGTGCCAGCAGCTTAGCGGAGGGGTACAGGGGGAACCACGAGCAGTACTTC.

The chain is built from TRBV28 and TRBJ2-5; a weak D match, TRBD1 (5 bases). Trimming shortened V by 4 bases and J by 4 bases, and 22 bases separated the two germline ends. This CDR3 spans 17 amino acids. Looked up from germline, CDR1 is MDHEN and CDR2 is SYDVKM. CDR3 amino acids: CASSSNEWGSRGETQYF. The CDR3 region has the DNA TGTGCCAGCAGTTCAAACGAGTGGGGCAGTAGGGGAGAGACCCAGTACTTC. Complete variable domain (other parts from reference TRBV28 and TRBJ2-5): DVKVTQSSRYLVKRTGEKVFLECVQDMDHENMFWYRQDPGLGLRLIYFSYDVKMKEKGDIPEGYSVSREKKERFSLILESASTNQTSMYLCASSSNEWGSRGETQYFGPGTRLLVL.

The chain recombines TRBV12-3 or TRBV12-4 with TRBJ1-5, with no clear D. Trimming removed 7 bases at V and 7 bases at J, with 14 bases between. This CDR3 has 13 residues. The CDR3 is CASTSGGSQPQHF. The CDR3 DNA reads as TGTGCCAGCACCTCAGGAGGTTCCCAGCCCCAGCATTTT.